This T cell receptor (beta chain) was sequenced in a study of T cell responses to AZD1222 COVID-19 vaccine. TCRdb's copy holds only in-frame clones and misses some; the assay was immunoSEQ multiplex PCR. The sample contains 95,000 to 100,000 clones, roughly 87% of which appear only once. V was trimmed by 6 bases and J by 6 bases, leaving 12 bases between them. Germline V gives CDR1 SNHLY, CDR2 FYNNEI. The CDR3 loop spans 12 amino acids. The TCR sequence derives from an adult in good health. The chain couples TRBV2 to TRBJ2-7; D is undetermined. The input for sequencing was peripheral blood, taken on day 0 of AZD1222 vaccination. The CDR3 DNA follows: TGTGCCAGCAGCCGATACACCTTCGAGCAGTACTTC. This gives the protein CASSRYTFEQYF.